The 15 T cell receptor beta chains reported below all come from one sample, sequenced in a study of T cell responses to AZD1222 COVID-19 vaccine. Here immunoSEQ multiplex PCR was the method, and the copy in TCRdb shows in-frame clones only, minus some. Among 160,000 or so clones listed, around nine tenths were seen once. This specimen was peripheral blood, taken on day 0 of AZD1222 vaccination. The receptors were sampled from an adult in good health.

This clone was seen more than once but under ten times. The genes are TRBV6-2 or TRBV6-3 and TRBJ2-5; TRBD2 matches 8 bases. Germline assignment: CDR1 MNHEY and CDR2 SVGEGT. The CDR3 is 14 residues long. Trimming removed 6 bases from V and 4 bases from J; junction bases left unmatched: 7. This CDR3 reads CASSMTSEAETQYF. CDR3 bases: TGTGCCAGCAGCATGACTAGCGAGGCAGAGACCCAGTACTTC.

V usage is TRBV30 and J usage is TRBJ2-1, with D possibly matching TRBD2 (6 bases). This CDR3 has 14 residues. Per germline, CDR1 GTSNPN and CDR2 SVGIG (reference sequence). V shed 0 bases and J shed 5 bases, with 11 bases lying between them. CDR3 loop: CAWSVSGINNEQFF. The CDR3 bases are TGTGCCTGGAGTGTTAGCGGCATCAACAATGAGCAGTTCTTC.

This rearrangement joins TRBV19 to TRBJ1-5, with D unresolved. Germline CDR1 LNHDA, CDR2 SQIVND (reference sequence). Deletions cut 5 bases from V and 7 bases from J, with 15 bases between. The CDR3 has 14 amino acids. CDR3: CASSWSKAGQPQHF. CDR3 bases: TGTGCCAGTAGTTGGTCGAAGGCGGGCCAGCCCCAGCATTTT.

The CDR3 nucleotides read TGTGCCAGCAGCCAAGTTACCAGTAGTTCACCCCTCCACTTT. It is translated as CASSQVTSSSPLHF. The chain links TRBV3-1 (or the pseudogene TRBV3-2) to TRBJ1-6; D is ambiguous. This CDR3 region has 14 residues. Trimming cost V 1 base and J 9 bases, with 10 bases left between them. CDR1 and CDR2 (germline): LGHDT, YNNKEL (reference sequence).

This chain uses TRBV14 with TRBJ1-1; D is possibly TRBD1 (5 bases). CDR3 length: 15 residues. V was cut by 2 bases and J by 6 bases, with 16 bases left in between. The germline CDR1 and CDR2 sequences are SGHDN and FVKESK. Written as DNA, the CDR3 is TGTGCCAGCAGCCAAACTGGGACCCGGGCCCCTGAAGCTTTCTTT. Protein sequence: CASSQTGTRAPEAFF.

V usage is TRBV19 and J usage is TRBJ2-1; 8 positions match TRBD2. Trimming took 2 bases from V and 12 from J; bases not matched to a gene: 6. CDR3 length equals 13 residues. Germline lookup yields CDR1 LNHDA and CDR2 SQIVND (reference sequence). CDR3 residues: CASSIWGLDGQFF. CDR3 coding DNA: TGTGCCAGTAGTATATGGGGACTAGACGGGCAGTTCTTC.

This sequence joins TRBV7-2 and TRBJ2-3, with TRBD2 matching 11 bases. The CDR3 loop spans 17 amino acids. CDR1 and CDR2 (germline): SGHTA, FQGNSA. V lost 4 bases, J lost 0 bases, and 6 bases stayed unmatched. The CDR3 sequence is CASSSTSGSKSTDTQYF. CDR3 bases: TGTGCCAGCAGCTCCACTAGCGGGAGTAAAAGCACAGATACGCAGTATTTT.

This clone was observed a single time. The genes are TRBV6-2 or TRBV6-3 and TRBJ2-2, with 7 bases aligning to TRBD2. This CDR3 contains 17 residues. Germline CDR1 and CDR2: MNHEY and SVGEGT. V dropped 0 bases and J dropped 6; count of bases not matched to a gene: 10. CDR3 nucleotides: TGTGCCAGCAGTTACTCGGATAGCGCCCGGGGGGCCGGGGAGCTGTTTTTT. This translates into CASSYSDSARGAGELFF.

The gene calls are TRBV30 and TRBJ1-2, with unresolved D. The V and J ends lost 1 base and 7 bases respectively, with 13 bases between them. The length of the CDR3 is 13 residues. Germline CDR1 reads GTSNPN; CDR2 reads SVGIG (reference sequence). CDR3 nucleotide sequence: TGTGCCTGGAGTGCCGCCCAGATTTCTGGCTACACCTTC. It specifies CAWSAAQISGYTF. The full variable domain, completed using reference TRBV30 and TRBJ1-2, is SQTIHQWPATLVQPVGSPLSLECTVEGTSNPNLYWYRQAAGRGLQLLFYSVGIGQISSEVPQNLSASRPQDRQFILSSKKLLLSDSGFYLCAWSAAQISGYTFGSGTRLTVV.

The genes are TRBV6-5 and TRBJ1-4; D not resolved. V shed 6 bases and J shed 0 bases, with 8 bases lying between them. In germline, CDR1 is MNHEY, CDR2 SVGAGI. The CDR3 is made up of 14 amino acids. CDR3: CASSRRSTNEKLFF. The DNA for the CDR3 is TGTGCCAGCAGCCGTCGATCAACTAATGAAAAACTGTTTTTT.

The chain recombines TRBV4-2 with TRBJ2-1; 9 nucleotides line up with TRBD2. Trimming took 0 bases from V and 4 from J; bases not matched to a gene: 4. Looked up from germline, CDR1 is LGHNA and CDR2 is YNFKEQ. This CDR3 has 16 residues. This CDR3 is CASSQETAGGYNEQFF. DNA of the CDR3: TGTGCCAGCAGCCAAGAAACAGCGGGAGGTTACAATGAGCAGTTCTTC.

This clone was found a few times. The chain has TRBV4-1 and TRBJ2-2; weak D call: TRBD2 (5 bases). CDR1 is MGHRA and CDR2 is YSYEKL in the germline V gene. The V end was cut by 6 bases, the J end by 2 bases, with 10 bases between. The CDR3 runs 14 residues. The CDR3 reads CASRFGINTGELFF. The CDR3 nucleotides are TGCGCCAGCAGGTTCGGGATTAACACCGGGGAGCTGTTTTTT.

The chain employs TRBV6-5 and TRBJ2-1; D perhaps matches TRBD2 (6 bases). The V end lost 6 bases, the J end lost 4 bases, and 16 bases lay between the germline ends. CDR1 and CDR2 from the germline V gene are MNHEY and SVGAGI. The CDR3 spans 15 residues. CDR3 bases: TGTGCCAGCAGCCTCGGGAGTCTAGGTTACAATGAGCAGTTCTTC. Protein product: CASSLGSLGYNEQFF.

The rearrangement joins TRBV7-9 to TRBJ1-2, with TRBD1 matching over 8 bases. From germline, CDR1 is SEHNR and CDR2 FQNEAQ (reference sequence). The CDR3 has 15 residues. The V gene end was trimmed by 4 bases and the J gene end by 8 bases; junction bases not matched to a gene: 12. The CDR3 DNA is TGTGCCAGCAGCTCCCTCCTGACAGGGGAGTACGGCTACACCTTC. Translated, it gives CASSSLLTGEYGYTF. The whole variable domain, remainder taken from reference TRBV7-9 and TRBJ1-2, is DTGVSQNPRHKITKRGQNVTFRCDPISEHNRLYWYRQTLGQGPEFLTYFQNEAQLEKSRLLSDRFSAERPKGSFSTLEIQRTEQGDSAMYLCASSSLLTGEYGYTFGSGTRLTVV.

This clone was recorded once. The chain has TRBV5-8 and TRBJ2-7; 7 bases are shared with TRBD1. The CDR3 extends over 15 amino acids. Germline CDR1 and CDR2: SGHTS and YDEGEE. Trimming at V came to 5 bases and at J to 0 bases, leaving 8 bases not matched to a gene. The CDR3 spells CASRRQGQSSYEQYF. As DNA, the CDR3 is TGTGCCAGCAGGAGACAGGGCCAGAGCTCCTACGAGCAGTACTTC. Full variable domain (rest looked up from reference TRBV5-8 and TRBJ2-7): EAGVTQSPTHLIKTRGQQATLRCSPISGHTSVYWYQQALGLGLQFLLWYDEGEERNRGNFPPRFSGRQFPNYSSELNVNALELEDSALYLCASRRQGQSSYEQYFGPGTRLTVT.